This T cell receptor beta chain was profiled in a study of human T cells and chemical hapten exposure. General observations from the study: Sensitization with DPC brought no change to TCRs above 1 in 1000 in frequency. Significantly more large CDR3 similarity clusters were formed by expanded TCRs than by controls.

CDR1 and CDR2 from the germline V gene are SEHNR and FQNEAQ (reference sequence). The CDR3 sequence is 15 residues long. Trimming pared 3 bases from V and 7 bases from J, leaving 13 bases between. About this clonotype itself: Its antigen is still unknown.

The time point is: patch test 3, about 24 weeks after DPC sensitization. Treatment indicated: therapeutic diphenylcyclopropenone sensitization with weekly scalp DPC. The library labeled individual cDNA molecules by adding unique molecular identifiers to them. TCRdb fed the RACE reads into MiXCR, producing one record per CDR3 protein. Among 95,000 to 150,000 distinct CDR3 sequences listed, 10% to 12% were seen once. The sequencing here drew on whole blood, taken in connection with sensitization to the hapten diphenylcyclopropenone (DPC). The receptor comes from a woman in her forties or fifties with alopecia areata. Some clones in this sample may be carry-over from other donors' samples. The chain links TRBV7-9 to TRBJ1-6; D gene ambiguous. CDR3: CASSLAGIENSPLHF. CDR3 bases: TGTGCCAGCAGCTTGGCAGGAATAGAAAATTCACCCCTCCACTTT.